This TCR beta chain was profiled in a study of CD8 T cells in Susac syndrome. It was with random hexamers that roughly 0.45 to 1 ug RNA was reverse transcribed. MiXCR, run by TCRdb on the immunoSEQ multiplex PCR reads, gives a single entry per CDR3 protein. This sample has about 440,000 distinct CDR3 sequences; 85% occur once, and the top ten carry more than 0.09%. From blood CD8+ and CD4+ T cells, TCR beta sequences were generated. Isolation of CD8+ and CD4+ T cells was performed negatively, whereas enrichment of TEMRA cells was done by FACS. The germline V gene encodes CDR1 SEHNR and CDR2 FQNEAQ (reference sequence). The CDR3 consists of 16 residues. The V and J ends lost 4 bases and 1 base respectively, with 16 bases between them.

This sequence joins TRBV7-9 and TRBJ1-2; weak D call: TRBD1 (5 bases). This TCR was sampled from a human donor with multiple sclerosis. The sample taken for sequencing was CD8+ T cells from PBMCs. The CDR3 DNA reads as TGTGCCAGCAGCTCCCCAGGACACTCTTATAACTATGGCTACACCTTC. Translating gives CASSSPGHSYNYGYTF.